This is a list of T cell receptor beta chains from one sample in a study of neurological immune-mediated disorders. TCRdb reprocessed the 5' RACE reads with MiXCR, giving one entry per CDR3 protein. This repertoire shows 20,000 to 30,000 distinct CDR3 sequences, about 13% found once; its top ten account for around 14%. The specimen sequenced was PBMCs. Receptors originate from an older woman with HTLV-1-associated myelopathy (HAM/TSP). Each CDR3 is given without its conserved first and last residue. Only part of the rows carry a size: once, few, many, or a class if the clone is expanded.

many	14	TRBV12-5	TRBJ1-1	ASGVTGERSNTEAF
many	11	TRBV5-4	TRBJ2-4	ASSIQAKNIQY
many	12	TRBV6-2/TRBV6-3	TRBJ1-4	ASSYSWQVEKLF
-	20	TRBV7-2	TRBJ1-1	ASSFYICSARDAGGSDTEAF
many	11	TRBV20-1	TRBJ2-5	SGRLAGKETQY
many	12	TRBV29-1	TRBJ2-6	SVGKGSGANVLT
many	13	TRBV15	TRBJ2-7	ATSRDSLAGRPGN
many	14	TRBV20-1	TRBJ1-5	SANSPLEGAGQPQH
once	12	TRBV20-1	TRBJ2-7	SASSGQGGLEQY
-	13	TRBV20-1	TRBJ2-5	SARENGRSRETQY
few	9	TRBV19	TRBJ2-7	ASRGFSEQY
many	13	TRBV20-1	TRBJ2-1	SARPTRNSYNEQF
many	14	TRBV5-1	TRBJ2-1	ASSFLSGSSYNEQF
many	9	TRBV20-1	TRBJ1-1	SAPFNTEAF
many	11	TRBV7-9	TRBJ1-2	ASSYRPADGYT
many	10	TRBV20-1	TRBJ1-2	SAVQGSVGYT
-	12	TRBV5-1	TRBJ2-1	ASSFGTGKAGKF
many	11	TRBV19	TRBJ1-5	ASSMSRVQPQH
-	12	TRBV4-3	TRBJ1-2	ASSQEEGVYGYT
many	13	TRBV20-1	TRBJ1-2	SARDRKGPDLGYT
many	13	TRBV20-1	TRBJ2-1	SVGAGPSSYNEQF
many	14	TRBV20-1	TRBJ2-7	SAWGLAELPSYEQY
-	15	TRBV21-1	TRBJ1-5	ASSKGWDIVDNQPQH
many	11	TRBV20-1	TRBJ1-5	SARDGGGQPQH
many	13	TRBV20-1	TRBJ2-3	SAPEGGYMTDTQY
many	13	TRBV4-2	TRBJ1-4	ASSARGATNEKLF
many	13	TRBV24-1	TRBJ1-2	ATSDPSDRYYGYT
many	14	TRBV10-2	TRBJ2-3	ASSTSSGSHTDTQY
-	14	TRBV11-2	TRBJ2-1	ASSLAQGTSYNEQF